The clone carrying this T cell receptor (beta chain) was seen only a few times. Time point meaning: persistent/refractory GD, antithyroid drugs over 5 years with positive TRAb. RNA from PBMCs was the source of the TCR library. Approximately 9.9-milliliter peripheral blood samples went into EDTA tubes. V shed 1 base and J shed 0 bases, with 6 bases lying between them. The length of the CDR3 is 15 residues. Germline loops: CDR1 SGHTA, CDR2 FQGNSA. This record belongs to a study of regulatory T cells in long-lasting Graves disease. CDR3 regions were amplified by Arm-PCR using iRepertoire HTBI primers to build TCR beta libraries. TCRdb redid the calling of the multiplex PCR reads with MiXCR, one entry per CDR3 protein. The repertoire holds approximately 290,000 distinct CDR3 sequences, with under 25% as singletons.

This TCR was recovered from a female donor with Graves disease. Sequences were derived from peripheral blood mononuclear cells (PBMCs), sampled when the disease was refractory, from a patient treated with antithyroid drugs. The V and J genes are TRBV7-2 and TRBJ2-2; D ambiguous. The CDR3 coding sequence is TGTGCCAGCAGCTTAGATACGGCGAACACCGGGGAGCTGTTTTTT. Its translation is CASSLDTANTGELFF. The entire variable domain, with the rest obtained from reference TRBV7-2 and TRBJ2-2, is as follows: GAGVSQSPSNKVTEKGKDVELRCDPISGHTALYWYRQSLGQGLEFLIYFQGNSAPDKSGLPSDRFSAERTGGSVSTLTIQRTQQEDSAVYLCASSLDTANTGELFFGEGSRLTVL.